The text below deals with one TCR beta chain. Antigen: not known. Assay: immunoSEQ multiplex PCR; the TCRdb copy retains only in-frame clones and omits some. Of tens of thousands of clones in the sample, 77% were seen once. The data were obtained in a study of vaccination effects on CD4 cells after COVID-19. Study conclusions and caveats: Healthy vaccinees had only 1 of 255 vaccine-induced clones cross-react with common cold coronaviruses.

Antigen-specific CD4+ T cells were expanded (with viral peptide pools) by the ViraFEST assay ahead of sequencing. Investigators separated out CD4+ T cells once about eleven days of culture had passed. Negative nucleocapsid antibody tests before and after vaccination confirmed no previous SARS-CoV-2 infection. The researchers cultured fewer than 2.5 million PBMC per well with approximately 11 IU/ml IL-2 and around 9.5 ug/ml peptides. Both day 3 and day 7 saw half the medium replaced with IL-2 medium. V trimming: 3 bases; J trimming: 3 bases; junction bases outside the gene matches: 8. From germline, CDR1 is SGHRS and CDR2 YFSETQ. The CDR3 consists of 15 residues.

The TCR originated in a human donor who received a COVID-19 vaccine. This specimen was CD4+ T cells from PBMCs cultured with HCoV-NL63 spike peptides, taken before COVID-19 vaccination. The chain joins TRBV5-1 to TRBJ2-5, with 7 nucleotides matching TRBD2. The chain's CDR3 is CASSSAGGGEETQYF. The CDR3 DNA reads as TGCGCCAGCAGCTCAGCTGGGGGGGGTGAAGAGACCCAGTACTTC.